This TCR beta chain was captured in a study of blood T cell repertoires in COVID-19. Background on the study: Specimens from acute and convalescent COVID-19 originated in the United States, Italy and Spain. Sample material is recorded as cDNA or gDNA derived from T cells, B-cell-depleted T cells, or PBMCs.

Using immunoSEQ multiplex PCR, the repertoire was profiled, and TCRdb retains in-frame clones only, with some absent. The table includes 180,000 or so clones, around 80% detected once. The CDR3 is 14 residues long. V dropped 4 bases and J dropped 4 bases, with 14 bases sitting between them. Germline V gene sequence: CDR1 SEHNR, CDR2 FQNEAQ (reference sequence). The gene calls are TRBV7-9 and TRBJ2-7; maybe TRBD1 (6 bases). Sequenced sample: peripheral blood. The source of this sequence is a human donor with acute or convalescent COVID-19. The donor label of this sample is uncertain. The CDR3 spells CASSSVGRGYEQYF. CDR3 in DNA: TGTGCCAGCAGCTCAGTGGGCAGGGGTTACGAGCAGTACTTC.